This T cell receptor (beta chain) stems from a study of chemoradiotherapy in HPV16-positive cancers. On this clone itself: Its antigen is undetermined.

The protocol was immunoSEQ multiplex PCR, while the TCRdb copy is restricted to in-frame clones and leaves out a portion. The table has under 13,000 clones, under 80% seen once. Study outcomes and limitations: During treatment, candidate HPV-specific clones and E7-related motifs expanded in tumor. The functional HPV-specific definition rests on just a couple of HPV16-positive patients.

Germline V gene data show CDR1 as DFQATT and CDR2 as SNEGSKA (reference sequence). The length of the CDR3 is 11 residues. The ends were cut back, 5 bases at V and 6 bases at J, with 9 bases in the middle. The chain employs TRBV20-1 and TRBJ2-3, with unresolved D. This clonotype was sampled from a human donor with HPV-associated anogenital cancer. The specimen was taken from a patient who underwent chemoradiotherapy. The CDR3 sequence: CSAGVSDTQYF. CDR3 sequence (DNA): TGCAGTGCTGGAGTCTCGGATACGCAGTATTTT.